This entry lists 22 T cell receptor beta chains sequenced from one sample in a study of technical replicates of blood from a few donors. Sequenced by immunoSEQ multiplex PCR; TCRdb stores in-frame clones only, minus some. The sample consists of 81,000 or so clones, approximately 97% of them appearing once. Source material: T cells isolated from PBMCs. These receptors came from a human donor in good health.

The chain combines TRBV7-8 with TRBJ1-5; D is perhaps TRBD1 (5 bases). Deletions cut 1 base from V and 6 bases from J, with 13 bases between. CDR3 length equals 15 residues. Germline loops: CDR1 SGHVS, CDR2 FQNEAQ. The CDR3 loop is CASSLVGGTTQPQHF. The CDR3 DNA follows: TGTGCCAGCAGCTTAGTAGGCGGGACGACTCAGCCCCAGCATTTT.

This clone was recorded only once. This chain links TRBV7-6 with TRBJ1-1; no clear D. V lost 2 bases and J lost 5, with 9 bases in between. The CDR3 is 13 amino acids. Per germline, CDR1 SGHVS and CDR2 FNYEAQ. CDR3 bases: TGTGCCAGCAGCTTACTGGGAGAAACTGAAGCTTTCTTT. Its protein product is CASSLLGETEAFF.

The chain has TRBV5-1 and TRBJ2-7; 9 nucleotides line up with TRBD1. The CDR3 is 16 amino acids. Germline-derived CDR1 and CDR2 are SGHRS and YFSETQ. The J segment lost 2 bases and the V segment lost 0 bases, leaving 6 bases of the junction unmatched. CDR3 protein: CASSLVYGDRAYEQYF. CDR3 sequence (DNA): TGCGCCAGCAGCTTGGTCTATGGGGACAGGGCCTACGAGCAGTACTTC. Filled out from reference TRBV5-1 and TRBJ2-7, the complete variable domain reads KAGVTQTPRYLIKTRGQQVTLSCSPISGHRSVSWYQQTPGQGLQFLFEYFSETQRNKGNFPGRFSGRQFSNSRSEMNVSTLELGDSALYLCASSLVYGDRAYEQYFGPGTRLTVT.

The genes are TRBV7-3 and TRBJ2-3; 9 bases fit TRBD1. The CDR3 length is 16 residues. V shed 0 bases, J shed 5 bases, and the junction held 6 bases outside the gene matches. CDR1 is SGHTA and CDR2 is FQGTGA in the germline V gene. CDR3 region: CASSLTGTGWGDTQYF. CDR3 sequence (DNA): TGTGCCAGCAGCTTAACGGGGACAGGGTGGGGAGATACGCAGTATTTT.

This rearrangement joins TRBV5-1 to TRBJ2-5, with 8 bases identical to TRBD2. The ends lost 1 base at V and 2 bases at J; junction bases unmatched: 7. The CDR3 length is 16 residues. The germline gives CDR1 SGHRS, CDR2 YFSETQ. CDR3 DNA: TGCGCCAGCAGCTTGAGTCTAGCGGGTGGACAAGAGACCCAGTACTTC. The encoded protein is CASSLSLAGGQETQYF.

J is TRBJ2-3 and V is TRBV5-4; 8 positions match TRBD2. J gave up 2 bases and V 4 bases, and 6 bases lay outside the gene matches. The CDR3 is 15 amino acids. Germline CDR1 SGHNT, CDR2 YYREEE (reference sequence). CDR3 bases: TGTGCCAGCAGCAGTAGCGGGACCCCCACAGATACGCAGTATTTT. This codes for CASSSSGTPTDTQYF.

The chain links TRBV10-1 to TRBJ2-7; TRBD1 aligns across 11 bases. Germline V CDR1 and CDR2: WNHNN, SYGVQD (reference sequence). The length of the CDR3 is 17 residues. After removal of 2 bases from V and 2 bases from J, the junction contained 8 bases not matched to a gene. The CDR3 DNA is TGCGCCAGCAGTGAGGGTCGTTGGGGACAGGGGGCCTACGAGCAGTACTTC. As protein: CASSEGRWGQGAYEQYF.

V and J are TRBV6-6 and TRBJ1-2; D possibly corresponds to TRBD1 (6 bases). The CDR3 totals 16 residues. Trimming stripped 6 bases from V and 7 bases from J, with 24 bases between. Germline-derived CDR1 and CDR2 are MNHNY and SVGAGI (reference sequence). The CDR3 sequence: CASRERQESYSGGYTF. Written as DNA, the CDR3 is TGTGCCAGCAGGGAACGACAGGAATCCTATTCAGGTGGCTACACCTTC.

This clone has just one count. V and J are TRBV10-1 and TRBJ2-7; D may be TRBD1 (6 bases). The V end was cut by 6 bases, the J end by 3 bases, with 12 bases between. Germline CDR1 is WNHNN and CDR2 is SYGVQD (reference sequence). The CDR3 loop spans 13 amino acids. This CDR3 is CASSLQGFYEQYF. CDR3 nucleotide sequence: TGCGCCAGCAGCCTACAGGGCTTCTACGAGCAGTACTTC.

This clone has just one count. The gene calls are TRBV2 and TRBJ1-2, with D possibly TRBD1 on 6 matching bases. V lost 8 bases to trimming and J lost 5 bases, with 21 bases between them. Germline-derived CDR1 and CDR2 are SNHLY and FYNNEI. The CDR3 loop spans 15 amino acids. This chain's CDR3 is CASSPDSLSHYGYTF. CDR3 DNA: TGTGCCAGCTCCCCGGACAGTTTAAGCCATTATGGCTACACCTTC.

The CDR3 nucleotides read TGTGCCAGCAGCGACGCAGGGAGGCGCGAGCAGTACTTC. It codes for CASSDAGRREQYF. The chain couples TRBV9 to TRBJ2-7; perhaps TRBD2 as D (6 bases). Trimming took off 3 bases at V and 6 bases at J, with 13 bases between the two ends. The length of the CDR3 is 13 residues. Germline V gene sequence: CDR1 SGDLS, CDR2 YYNGEE.

The chain combines TRBV29-1 with TRBJ2-7; 10 bases are shared with TRBD2. From germline, CDR1 is SQVTM and CDR2 ANQGSEA. The ends lost 6 bases at V and 0 bases at J; junction bases unmatched: 5. This CDR3 spans 14 amino acids. The CDR3 here is CSVVSGGISYEQYF. CDR3 bases: TGCAGCGTCGTTAGCGGGGGGATCTCCTACGAGCAGTACTTC.

This chain links TRBV5-1 with TRBJ1-3, with D possibly being TRBD1 (5 bases). The germline V gene has CDR1 SGHRS and CDR2 YFSETQ. The CDR3 length is 14 residues. V shed 4 bases and J shed 4 bases, with 12 bases lying between them. The CDR3 protein is CASSTTGEGNTIYF. CDR3 in DNA: TGCGCCAGCAGCACAACAGGAGAAGGAAACACCATATATTTT. Together with reference TRBV5-1 and TRBJ1-3, the CDR3 gives the full variable domain: KAGVTQTPRYLIKTRGQQVTLSCSPISGHRSVSWYQQTPGQGLQFLFEYFSETQRNKGNFPGRFSGRQFSNSRSEMNVSTLELGDSALYLCASSTTGEGNTIYFGEGSWLTVV.

The gene calls are TRBV28 and TRBJ1-5, with D possibly being TRBD1 (5 bases). Germline lookup yields CDR1 MDHEN and CDR2 SYDVKM. Trimming left V 10 bases short and J 4 bases short, with 14 bases between. The CDR3 is 13 amino acids. The CDR3 protein is CATDPGGNQPQHF. The CDR3 DNA is TGTGCCACCGACCCCGGGGGGAATCAGCCCCAGCATTTT.

The chain employs TRBV28 and TRBJ2-3; 8 bases align to TRBD2. CDR3 length: 16 amino acids. Germline values: CDR1 MDHEN, CDR2 SYDVKM. J was trimmed by 4 bases and V by 4 bases; bases with no gene match: 10. DNA of the CDR3: TGTGCCAGCAGTTCAATAGCGGGACCCTCCGCAGATACGCAGTATTTT. Translated: CASSSIAGPSADTQYF.

The chain is built from TRBV28 and TRBJ1-2, with TRBD1 as a possible D gene (5 bases). The length of the CDR3 is 14 residues. Trimming removed 2 bases at V and 5 bases at J, with 12 bases between. Germline CDR1 MDHEN, CDR2 SYDVKM. Here the CDR3 DNA reads TGTGCCAGCAGTTTAGGGGGGGGGAATTATGGCTACACCTTC. Translated: CASSLGGGNYGYTF.

The chain is built from TRBV6-1 and TRBJ1-2, with 10 bases matching TRBD1. J was trimmed by 8 bases and V by 4 bases; bases with no gene match: 4. Germline V gene lookup returns CDR1 MNHNS and CDR2 SASEGT. This CDR3 comprises 13 residues. CDR3 in DNA: TGTGCCAGCAGTGGGGACAGGGGATGGGGCTACACCTTC. Encoded protein: CASSGDRGWGYTF.

This clone has only one observation. The chain couples TRBV2 to TRBJ2-7, with TRBD1 identical over 7 bases. The ends lost 8 bases at V and 3 bases at J; junction bases unmatched: 16. Per the germline V gene, CDR1 is SNHLY and CDR2 is FYNNEI. CDR3 length equals 16 residues. CDR3 sequence (DNA): TGTGCCAGCGGGACGGTGGGGGACAGTGCCGACTACGAGCAGTACTTC. It translates to CASGTVGDSADYEQYF.

The chain uses TRBV30 and TRBJ2-7; a possible D gene is TRBD1 (5 bases). CDR1 GTSNPN and CDR2 SVGIG come from the germline V gene (reference sequence). The CDR3 consists of 13 residues. Trimming pared 2 bases from V and 3 bases from J, leaving 11 bases between. CDR3 coding DNA: TGTGCCTGGAGTCGAGACAGCTTCTACGAGCAGTACTTC. Translation: CAWSRDSFYEQYF. The entire variable domain, with the rest obtained from reference TRBV30 and TRBJ2-7, is as follows: SQTIHQWPATLVQPVGSPLSLECTVEGTSNPNLYWYRQAAGRGLQLLFYSVGIGQISSEVPQNLSASRPQDRQFILSSKKLLLSDSGFYLCAWSRDSFYEQYFGPGTRLTVT.

The CDR3 loop is CASVPGRVGSPLHF. The CDR3, as DNA: TGCGCCAGCGTACCGGGCAGGGTTGGGTCACCCCTCCACTTT. The V call is TRBV10-1, the J call TRBJ1-6; weak D call: TRBD1 (5 bases). The CDR3 totals 14 residues. The germline V gene has CDR1 WNHNN and CDR2 SYGVQD (reference sequence). With 8 bases removed from V and 10 bases from J, the gap between germline ends came to 18 bases.

The V call is TRBV7-8, the J call TRBJ2-7; 8 bases line up with TRBD1. V dropped 5 bases and J dropped 4; count of bases not matched to a gene: 7. The CDR3 is 14 amino acids. CDR1 SGHVS and CDR2 FQNEAQ come from the germline V gene. The CDR3 spells CASSLATGVYEQYF. CDR3 DNA: TGTGCCAGCAGCCTCGCGACAGGGGTATACGAGCAGTACTTC.

This sequence joins TRBV5-1 and TRBJ1-1, with 8 positions matching TRBD1. CDR1 and CDR2 from the germline V gene are SGHRS and YFSETQ. Trimming removed 5 bases from V and 3 bases from J; junction bases left unmatched: 12. This CDR3 comprises 16 residues. CDR3: CASRRDRPLADTEAFF. CDR3 in DNA: TGCGCCAGCAGGCGGGACAGGCCACTTGCGGACACTGAAGCTTTCTTT.